Below are 21 T cell receptor beta chains sequenced from a single sample in a study of T cells in Graves' hyperthyroidism and ophthalmopathy. Amplification yielded TCR beta CDR3 regions, with RNA transcripts as the source. First-round RT-PCR of the TCR CDR3 relied on the HTBI primer set. In TCRdb, the multiplex PCR reads were re-called with MiXCR into one record per CDR3 protein. In the table there are 530,000 or so distinct CDR3 sequences, about 24% of which are singletons. What was sequenced was blood. The receptor set was obtained from a woman in her twenties or thirties with Graves' ophthalmopathy.

At least ten counts were recorded for this clonotype. V and J are TRBV6-2 or TRBV6-3 and TRBJ2-5; TRBD2 might be the D (5 bases). Germline V gives CDR1 MNHEY, CDR2 SVGEGT. The V and J ends lost 0 bases and 3 bases respectively, with 8 bases between them. This CDR3 region has 14 residues. The CDR3 here is CASSYSPGKETQYF. In DNA, the CDR3 is TGTGCCAGCAGTTACTCGCCGGGGAAAGAGACCCAGTACTTC.

This clonotype was picked up a small number of times. In nucleotides, the CDR3 is TGCGCCAGCACCATGGACAGGGGGCTGGGCGAGCAGTACTTC. Translation gives CASTMDRGLGEQYF. V gene TRBV5-1 combines with J gene TRBJ2-7, with 11 bases lining up with TRBD1. Germline CDR1 and CDR2: SGHRS and YFSETQ. V shed 6 bases and J 6 bases; nucleotides not matched to a gene: 8. The CDR3 length is 14 residues.

This clonotype was counted a few times. The chain combines TRBV11-1 with TRBJ2-3; perhaps TRBD2 as D (6 bases). Trimming took 1 base from V and 1 from J, leaving 12 bases between them. This CDR3 is built from 16 residues. Germline V gene data show CDR1 as SGHAT and CDR2 as FQDESV (reference sequence). The CDR3 nucleotides read TGTGCCAGCAGCTTAGGCGCGGGGTTACGCACAGATACGCAGTATTTT. Protein: CASSLGAGLRTDTQYF.

The chain combines TRBV6-2 or TRBV6-3 with TRBJ2-7; D may be TRBD2 (5 bases). CDR1 MNHEY and CDR2 SVGEGT come from the germline V gene. With 6 bases removed from V and 2 bases from J, the gap between germline ends came to 11 bases. CDR3 length: 13 residues. CDR3 nucleotides: TGTGCCAGCAGCCCGGGGAACACCTACGAGCAGTACTTC. Translating it yields CASSPGNTYEQYF.

This clonotype was seen ten or more times. The chain joins TRBV15 to TRBJ2-7; 13 positions agree with TRBD2. Germline trimming cut 1 base from V and 4 bases from J; bases unmatched to any gene: 1. There are 15 residues in the CDR3. CDR1 LNHNV and CDR2 YYDKDF come from the germline V gene (reference sequence). The CDR3 loop is CATSRGTSGGYEQYF. Here the CDR3 DNA reads TGTGCCACCAGCAGAGGGACTAGCGGGGGTTACGAGCAGTACTTC.

This chain joins TRBV5-5 and TRBJ2-7, with D maybe TRBD2 (6 bases). Per the germline V gene, CDR1 is SGHKS and CDR2 is YYEKEE (reference sequence). CDR3 length equals 15 residues. Trimming removed 2 bases from V and 5 bases from J, with 17 bases in between. CDR3 nucleotides: TGTGCCAGCAGCTTAACAGCCCGGGGGTATCACGAGCAGTACTTC. Protein sequence: CASSLTARGYHEQYF.

The genes are TRBV2 and TRBJ1-5; no clear D gene. V was trimmed by 6 bases and J by 0 bases, leaving 9 bases between them. CDR3 length: 14 residues. Germline values: CDR1 SNHLY, CDR2 FYNNEI. The CDR3 nucleotides are TGTGCCAGCAGCGCCGTGCATAGCAATCAGCCCCAGCATTTT. Protein sequence: CASSAVHSNQPQHF.

There are many counts of this clonotype. The chain joins TRBV28 to TRBJ1-3; D may be TRBD1 (5 bases). V lost 4 bases to trimming and J lost 4 bases, with 17 bases between them. This CDR3 is built from 16 residues. CDR1 MDHEN and CDR2 SYDVKM come from the germline V gene. The CDR3 DNA follows: TGTGCCAGCAGTTCCCGACTAGGCAGGGCCGGAAACACCATATATTTT. Its translation: CASSSRLGRAGNTIYF.

This clonotype appeared many times. The chain uses TRBV11-2 and TRBJ2-2, with D perhaps TRBD1 or TRBD2 (7 bases each). In germline, CDR1 is SGHAT, CDR2 FQNNGV. The CDR3 extends over 17 amino acids. The germline V and J ends were trimmed by 2 bases and 7 bases, with 20 bases remaining between them. The chain's CDR3 is CASSLPPGGGRGGELFF. In DNA, the CDR3 is TGTGCCAGCAGCTTACCCCCAGGGGGGGGCAGAGGCGGGGAGCTGTTTTTT.

In its sample, this clonotype was seen a few times. Its ends do not fully match the called genes, so a read error is possible. V gene TRBV3-1 combines with J gene TRBJ1-2; maybe TRBD1 (5 bases). Germline CDR1 and CDR2: LGHDT and YNNKEL (reference sequence). The CDR3 covers 12 residues. The CDR3 nucleotides are TGTGCCAGCAGCCAAGAGTCCGGGGGTGGTGCCTTC. Translating it yields CASSQESGGGAF.

This clonotype was seen many times. The chain recombines TRBV4-1 with TRBJ2-7; D uncertain. This CDR3 is 12 amino acids long. In germline, CDR1 is MGHRA, CDR2 YSYEKL. Trimming shortened V by 1 base and J by 5 bases, and 6 bases separated the two germline ends. The CDR3 DNA is TGCGCCAGCAGCCAAGGGAGTAACGAGCAGTACTTC. It translates to CASSQGSNEQYF.

This clonotype was detected many times. CDR3 region: CASSAGTYEQYF. DNA of the CDR3: TGTGCCAGCAGTGCGGGGACCTACGAGCAGTACTTC. The gene calls are TRBV7-8 and TRBJ2-7; D is possibly TRBD2 (6 bases). Between the trimmed V and J ends, which lost 6 bases and 2 bases, there was a span of 8 bases. The CDR3 spans 12 residues. Germline V gene data show CDR1 as SGHVS and CDR2 as FQNEAQ. The whole variable domain, filled in from reference TRBV7-8 and TRBJ2-7, reads GAGVSQSPRYKVAKRGQDVALRCDPISGHVSLFWYQQALGQGPEFLTYFQNEAQLDKSGLPSDRFFAERPEGSVSTLKIQRTQQEDSAVYLCASSAGTYEQYFGPGTRLTVT.

This clonotype was observed many times. The chain carries TRBV29-1 and TRBJ2-7, with 15 bases aligning to TRBD2. Trimming at V came to 6 bases and at J to 3 bases, leaving 6 bases not matched to a gene. Germline CDR1 and CDR2: SQVTM and ANQGSEA. CDR3 length equals 15 residues. The CDR3 loop is CSVRTSGGVLYEQYF. CDR3 sequence (DNA): TGCAGCGTGCGGACTAGCGGGGGGGTACTCTACGAGCAGTACTTC.

This clonotype showed up many times. The chain links TRBV12-3 or TRBV12-4 to TRBJ1-2; D gene uncertain. The CDR3 runs to 12 residues. Trimming stripped 7 bases from V and 2 bases from J, with 8 bases between. The CDR3 coding sequence is TGTGCCAGCACCAACGCCAACTATGGCTACACCTTC. It encodes CASTNANYGYTF.

In this sample, this clonotype turned up once. Just one base apart from a much larger clone, this may be a read error. The chain couples TRBV4-3 to TRBJ2-3; tentative D call: TRBD1 (6 bases). The J call is in doubt because the DNA end fits TRBJ1-5 better. Germline V CDR1 and CDR2: LGHNA, YSLEER. This CDR3 has 16 amino acids. CDR3 in amino acids: CASSQTQLQGRDTQHF. The CDR3 DNA follows: TGCGCCAGCAGCCAGACTCAATTACAGGGTCGGGATACGCAGCATTTT.

The V gene is TRBV9, the J gene TRBJ2-7; 9 bases map to TRBD1. V shed 0 bases, J shed 4 bases, and the junction held 5 bases outside the gene matches. This CDR3 is 15 amino acids long. Germline CDR1 SGDLS, CDR2 YYNGEE. DNA of the CDR3: TGTGCCAGCAGCGTAGAGGGGGGACAGGGATACGAGCAGTACTTC. Translated: CASSVEGGQGYEQYF.

This clonotype was seen many times. The chain is built from TRBV11-1 and TRBJ1-2, with 9 bases identical to TRBD1. Germline V lookup: CDR1 SGHAT, CDR2 FQDESV (reference sequence). This CDR3 comprises 16 residues. V lost 0 bases to trimming and J lost 0 bases; unmatched junction nucleotides: 2. The CDR3 nucleotides are TGTGCCAGCAGCTTAGCCGGGACAGGGCCTAACTATGGCTACACCTTC. This encodes CASSLAGTGPNYGYTF.

The sample holds many counts of this clonotype. For the CDR3, the DNA is TGTGCCAGCAGCTCCGGGCAGGGGGCACTCTACGAGCAGTACTTC. This translates into CASSSGQGALYEQYF. The V and J genes are TRBV7-9 and TRBJ2-7; 8 bases agree with TRBD1. Germline CDR1 SEHNR, CDR2 FQNEAQ (reference sequence). CDR3 length: 15 amino acids. V trimming: 4 bases; J trimming: 3 bases; junction bases outside the gene matches: 8.

This rearrangement joins TRBV12-3 or TRBV12-4 to TRBJ2-7; TRBD2 aligns across 15 bases. This CDR3 contains 20 residues. The J segment lost 0 bases and the V segment lost 6 bases, leaving 15 bases of the junction unmatched. The CDR3 coding sequence is TGTGCCAGCAGGTTCACCGCCGGGACTAGCGGGGGGTTGAGCTCCTACGAGCAGTACTTC. Protein: CASRFTAGTSGGLSSYEQYF.

Many counts were recorded for this clonotype. The V and J genes are TRBV5-1 and TRBJ1-5; TRBD1 is a possible D gene (5 bases). CDR3 length: 14 amino acids. CDR1 is SGHRS and CDR2 is YFSETQ in the germline V gene. V was shortened by 0 bases and J by 8 bases, with 12 bases between the two germline ends. CDR3 nucleotide sequence: TGCGCCAGCAGCTTGGAAGCAGGGTTGGAGCCCCAGCATTTT. Translation gives CASSLEAGLEPQHF. The whole variable domain, filled in from reference TRBV5-1 and TRBJ1-5, reads KAGVTQTPRYLIKTRGQQVTLSCSPISGHRSVSWYQQTPGQGLQFLFEYFSETQRNKGNFPGRFSGRQFSNSRSEMNVSTLELGDSALYLCASSLEAGLEPQHFGDGTRLSIL.

This clonotype was found a few times. CDR3 in amino acids: CATSSPGGNTGELFF. CDR3 nucleotide sequence: TGTGCCACCAGCTCGCCCGGGGGAAACACCGGGGAGCTGTTTTTT. J is TRBJ2-2 and V is TRBV15; perhaps TRBD2 as D (6 bases). CDR3 length: 15 amino acids. Germline CDR1 reads LNHNV; CDR2 reads YYDKDF (reference sequence). With 5 bases removed from V and 2 bases from J, the gap between germline ends came to 12 bases.